Sequencing of this T cell receptor (beta chain) was carried out in a study of T cells in Graves' hyperthyroidism and ophthalmopathy. Study in general: Peripheral blood was drawn at first diagnosis, prior to all treatment.

Amplification targeted TCR beta CDR3 regions from RNA transcripts. HTBI primers drove first-round RT-PCR of the TCR CDR3. MiXCR, run by TCRdb on the multiplex PCR reads, gives a single entry per CDR3 protein. The sample shows some 490,000 distinct CDR3 sequences, roughly 22% of them seen only once. The CDR3 totals 11 residues. Germline V CDR1 and CDR2: SGHTA, FQGNSA. With 2 bases removed from V and 7 bases from J, the gap between germline ends came to 5 bases. The sequencing sample was made of blood. The receptor was derived from a woman between 65 and 79 years old with Graves' ophthalmopathy. This chain uses TRBV7-2 with TRBJ2-5; no firm D call. The CDR3 is CASSLKTTQYF. The CDR3 DNA reads as TGTGCCAGCAGCTTAAAGACGACCCAGTACTTC.